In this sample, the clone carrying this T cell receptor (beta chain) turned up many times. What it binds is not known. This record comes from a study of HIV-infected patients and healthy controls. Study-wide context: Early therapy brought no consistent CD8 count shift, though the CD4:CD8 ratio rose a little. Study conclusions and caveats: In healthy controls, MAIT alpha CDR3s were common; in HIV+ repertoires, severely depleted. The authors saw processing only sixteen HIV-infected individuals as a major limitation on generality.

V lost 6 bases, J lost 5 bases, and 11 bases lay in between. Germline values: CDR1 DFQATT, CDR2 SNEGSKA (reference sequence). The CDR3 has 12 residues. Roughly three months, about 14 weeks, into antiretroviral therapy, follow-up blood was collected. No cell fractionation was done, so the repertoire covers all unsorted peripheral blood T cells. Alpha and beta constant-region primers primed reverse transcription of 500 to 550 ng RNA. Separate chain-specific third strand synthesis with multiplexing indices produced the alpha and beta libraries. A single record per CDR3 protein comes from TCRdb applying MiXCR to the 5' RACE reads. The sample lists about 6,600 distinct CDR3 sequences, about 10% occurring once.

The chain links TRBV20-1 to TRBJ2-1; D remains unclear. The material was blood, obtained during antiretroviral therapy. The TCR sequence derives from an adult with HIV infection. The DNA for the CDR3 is TGCAGTGCGGTGCTGGAGCACAATGAGCAGTTCTTC. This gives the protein CSAVLEHNEQFF.